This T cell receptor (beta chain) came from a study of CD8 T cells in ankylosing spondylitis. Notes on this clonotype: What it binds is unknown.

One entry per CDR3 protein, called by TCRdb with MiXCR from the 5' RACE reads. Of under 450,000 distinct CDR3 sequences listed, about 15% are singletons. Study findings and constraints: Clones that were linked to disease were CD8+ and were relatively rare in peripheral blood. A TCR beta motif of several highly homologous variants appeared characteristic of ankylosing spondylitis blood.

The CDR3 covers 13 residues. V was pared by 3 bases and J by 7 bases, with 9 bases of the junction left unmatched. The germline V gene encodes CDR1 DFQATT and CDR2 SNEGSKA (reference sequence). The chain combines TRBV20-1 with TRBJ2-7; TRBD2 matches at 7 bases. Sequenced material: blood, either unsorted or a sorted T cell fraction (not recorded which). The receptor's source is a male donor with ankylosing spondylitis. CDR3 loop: CSARVSGVGEQYF. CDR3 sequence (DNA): TGCAGTGCTAGGGTCAGCGGGGTCGGAGAGCAGTACTTC.